The entry below gives a single T cell receptor (beta chain) sequence along with its context. This specimen belongs to a study of blood T cell repertoires in COVID-19. Whole-study context: PBMCs, B-cell-depleted T cells, or T cells provided the cDNA or gDNA that made up the material.

The assay was immunoSEQ multiplex PCR, and TCRdb's table has in-frame clones only and misses some. The sample includes almost 250,000 clones, around nine tenths of them seen just once. V lost 2 bases and J 6 bases, leaving 8 bases between the germline ends. This CDR3 has 13 amino acids. CDR1 is SGHVS and CDR2 is FNYEAQ in the germline V gene. The cohort comprised adults aged 18 to 89 years residing in 20 to 30 US areas. Assignment of participants to cohorts was predicated upon participant-reported clinical history. The chain couples TRBV7-6 to TRBJ1-5; D unclear. The TCR comes from a woman aged 50 to 60 who had recovered from COVID-19. The material sequenced was PBMCs or T cells enriched from blood (not recorded which). The CDR3: CASSLSLSQPQHF. The CDR3 nucleotides are TGTGCCAGCAGCTTATCACTAAGTCAGCCCCAGCATTTT.